This is a list of T cell receptor beta chains from one sample in a study of CXCR3-negative and CXCR3-positive naive CD8 T cells. TCRdb re-called the 5' RACE reads and shows each CDR3 protein once, DNA omitted. In all, the sample yields approximately 56,000 distinct CDR3 sequences. The source material was naive CXCR3- CD8+ T cells from blood. Every receptor here comes from a human donor in good health. Some clones in this sample may be carry-over from other donors' samples. CDR3s include the opening cysteine and the closing phenylalanine or tryptophan. Each record gives: clone size, CDR3 length, J gene, V gene, CDR3 protein. Only some rows state a clone size, as once, few, many or a class for expanded clones.

abundance: .; len: 11; j_gene: TRBJ2-3; v_gene: TRBV27; CDR3aa: CASRVSDTQYF
abundance: .; len: 14; j_gene: TRBJ1-5; v_gene: TRBV12-3/TRBV12-4; CDR3aa: CASNLGRSNQPQHF
abundance: .; len: 15; j_gene: TRBJ2-7; v_gene: TRBV7-9; CDR3aa: CASSPKSATSYEQYF
abundance: .; len: 15; j_gene: TRBJ1-1; v_gene: TRBV6-5; CDR3aa: CASSFTGDSNTEAFF
abundance: .; len: 14; j_gene: TRBJ2-7; v_gene: TRBV28; CDR3aa: CASHNSRPVPEQYF
abundance: .; len: 12; j_gene: TRBJ2-3; v_gene: TRBV29-1; CDR3aa: CSVEDRTDSVYF
abundance: .; len: 14; j_gene: TRBJ1-2; v_gene: TRBV29-1; CDR3aa: CSAETGEEAYGYTF
abundance: .; len: 15; j_gene: TRBJ1-1; v_gene: TRBV27; CDR3aa: CASSLKGQGGWEAFF
abundance: .; len: 15; j_gene: TRBJ2-3; v_gene: TRBV6-4; CDR3aa: CASSEGQGGTDTQYF
abundance: .; len: 13; j_gene: TRBJ1-2; v_gene: TRBV6-6; CDR3aa: CASSLDRLYGYTF
abundance: .; len: 15; j_gene: TRBJ2-1; v_gene: TRBV4-1; CDR3aa: CASSQDADGLNEQFF
abundance: .; len: 14; j_gene: TRBJ2-5; v_gene: TRBV10-3; CDR3aa: CAISEPRTGVTQYF
abundance: .; len: 14; j_gene: TRBJ1-6; v_gene: TRBV25-1; CDR3aa: CASSETGGSSPLHF
abundance: .; len: 14; j_gene: TRBJ2-1; v_gene: TRBV7-9; CDR3aa: CASSHSGRAGEQFF
abundance: .; len: 15; j_gene: TRBJ2-1; v_gene: TRBV29-1; CDR3aa: CSKSPGLEAYNEQFF
abundance: .; len: 13; j_gene: TRBJ2-7; v_gene: TRBV29-1; CDR3aa: CSVTGPLSYEQYF
abundance: .; len: 16; j_gene: TRBJ2-2; v_gene: TRBV15; CDR3aa: CATSRDLGERTGELFF
abundance: .; len: 15; j_gene: TRBJ2-3; v_gene: TRBV7-6; CDR3aa: CASSFAGGSTDTQYF
abundance: .; len: 14; j_gene: TRBJ2-2; v_gene: TRBV14; CDR3aa: CASSQEEGTGELFF
abundance: .; len: 16; j_gene: TRBJ2-6; v_gene: TRBV28; CDR3aa: CASTGQLDSGANVLTF
abundance: .; len: 16; j_gene: TRBJ2-2; v_gene: TRBV6-5; CDR3aa: CASSYIAGSGTGELFF
abundance: .; len: 18; j_gene: TRBJ1-1; v_gene: TRBV12-3/TRBV12-4; CDR3aa: CASNPGQGDPLWNTEAFF
abundance: .; len: 11; j_gene: TRBJ2-1; v_gene: TRBV4-2; CDR3aa: CASSGGGEQFF
abundance: .; len: 16; j_gene: TRBJ2-7; v_gene: TRBV6-2/TRBV6-3; CDR3aa: CASSYSKGPKDYEQYF
abundance: .; len: 13; j_gene: TRBJ2-7; v_gene: TRBV13; CDR3aa: CASSPQGSYEQYF
abundance: .; len: 14; j_gene: TRBJ2-1; v_gene: TRBV7-6; CDR3aa: CASSQGTTLNEQFF
abundance: medium-sized; len: 17; j_gene: TRBJ2-1; v_gene: TRBV23-1; CDR3aa: CASSQTDRGRSYNEQFF